These 8 T cell receptor beta chains were all obtained from the same sample, sequenced in a study of CD8 T cells in ankylosing spondylitis. TCRdb processed the 5' RACE reads anew with MiXCR; each CDR3 protein has one entry. The profile covers a few hundred thousand distinct CDR3 sequences, with 18% appearing a single time and around 30% taken by the ten largest. Sequenced: blood, either unsorted or a sorted T cell fraction (not recorded which). The origin of the receptors is a male donor with ankylosing spondylitis or in good health (not recorded which).

This clonotype was observed a handful of times. V is TRBV9 and J is TRBJ2-1, with 9 nucleotides matching TRBD2. The V and J ends lost 0 bases and 0 bases, in that order; junction bases with no gene match: 7. The germline CDR1 and CDR2 sequences are SGDLS and YYNGEE. The CDR3 has 18 residues. The CDR3: CASSVDPSGISSYNEQFF. The CDR3 coding sequence is TGTGCCAGCAGCGTAGACCCTAGCGGGATCAGCTCCTACAATGAGCAGTTCTTC.

The rearrangement joins TRBV7-9 to TRBJ1-1; 7 nucleotides align to TRBD1. The CDR3 consists of 13 residues. Germline values: CDR1 SEHNR, CDR2 FQNEAQ (reference sequence). V lost 5 bases, J lost 5 bases, and 5 bases stayed unmatched. The CDR3 DNA reads as TGTGCCAGCAGCCCTACAGGGGCGACTGAAGCTTTCTTT. It translates to CASSPTGATEAFF. The full variable domain, its missing parts supplied by reference TRBV7-9 and TRBJ1-1, is DTGVSQNPRHKITKRGQNVTFRCDPISEHNRLYWYRQTLGQGPEFLTYFQNEAQLEKSRLLSDRFSAERPKGSFSTLEIQRTEQGDSAMYLCASSPTGATEAFFGQGTRLTVV.

This clonotype showed up just a few times. The rearrangement uses TRBV7-9 and TRBJ2-3; 8 bases are shared with TRBD2. Germline values: CDR1 SEHNR, CDR2 FQNEAQ (reference sequence). The CDR3 spans 17 residues. Germline trimming cut 5 bases from V and 2 bases from J; bases unmatched to any gene: 12. The CDR3, as DNA: TGTGCCAGCAGCGGGGGTTGGCGGGAGGCTTACACAGATACGCAGTATTTT. The encoded protein is CASSGGWREAYTDTQYF.

The V and J genes are TRBV14 and TRBJ2-1, with 7 positions matching TRBD2. Germline CDR1 reads SGHDN; CDR2 reads FVKESK. With 4 bases clipped from V and 6 bases from J, the junction kept 3 bases outside the gene matches. The CDR3 contains 13 residues. CDR3 sequence: CASSLTSLNEQFF. In nucleotides, the CDR3 is TGTGCCAGCAGCCTGACTAGCCTCAATGAGCAGTTCTTC.

This clonotype was detected a few times. The gene calls are TRBV9 and TRBJ2-4; no reliable D call. Germline CDR1 SGDLS, CDR2 YYNGEE. The CDR3 runs to 14 residues. Between the trimmed V and J ends, which lost 4 bases and 0 bases, there was a span of 8 bases. The CDR3 DNA sequence: TGTGCCAGCAGCCCGGACCTAGCCAAAAACATTCAGTACTTC. Amino acids: CASSPDLAKNIQYF.

This clonotype appeared many times. This rearrangement joins TRBV7-9 to TRBJ1-5; 8 nucleotides agree with TRBD1. The CDR3 covers 15 residues. Germline lookup yields CDR1 SEHNR and CDR2 FQNEAQ (reference sequence). With 5 bases clipped from V and 4 bases from J, the junction kept 7 bases outside the gene matches. This CDR3 reads CASSPQGAGNQPQHF. The CDR3 nucleotides read TGTGCCAGCAGCCCCCAGGGGGCCGGGAATCAGCCCCAGCATTTT. Looking up the rest from reference TRBV7-9 and TRBJ1-5 gives the full variable domain: DTGVSQNPRHKITKRGQNVTFRCDPISEHNRLYWYRQTLGQGPEFLTYFQNEAQLEKSRLLSDRFSAERPKGSFSTLEIQRTEQGDSAMYLCASSPQGAGNQPQHFGDGTRLSIL.

The chain recombines TRBV7-8 with TRBJ2-1; 8 positions match TRBD2. This CDR3 spans 17 amino acids. Per germline, CDR1 SGHVS and CDR2 FQNEAQ. The J segment lost 7 bases and the V segment lost 0 bases, leaving 11 bases of the junction unmatched. The CDR3 DNA reads as TGTGCCAGCAGCTTAGCCCCCACTAGCGGAGGTGAAAATGAGCAGTTCTTC. It specifies CASSLAPTSGGENEQFF.

The chain joins TRBV7-2 to TRBJ2-1; no clear D gene. CDR3 length: 16 residues. V was cut by 1 base and J by 2 bases, with 12 bases left in between. Germline V CDR1 and CDR2: SGHTA, FQGNSA. The chain's CDR3 is CASSLVSQPPYNEQFF. As DNA, the CDR3 is TGTGCCAGCAGCTTAGTTAGCCAGCCGCCCTACAATGAGCAGTTCTTC.